The present T cell receptor beta chain was sequenced within a study of blood T cells in healthy people across ages. Germline V gene lookup returns CDR1 SGHRS and CDR2 YFSETQ. The CDR3 is made up of 15 amino acids. Trimming cost V 4 bases and J 4 bases; bases outside gene matches: 7. A J-beta primer mix and a sample-barcoded 5' primer were used in a second PCR of about 6 to 12 cycles. TCRdb reprocessed the 5' RACE reads via MiXCR and lists one record per CDR3 protein. The table shows fewer than 900,000 distinct CDR3 sequences, with 35% to 45% occurring only once. The table lists this clonotype with a few counts.

The clonotype originates from a woman aged 60-75 years in good health. Material: blood. This sequence joins TRBV5-1 and TRBJ1-2; TRBD1 matches 10 bases. The CDR3 DNA follows: TGCGCCAGCAGCCCGGGAGGGACAGGGGCCTATGGCTACACCTTC. Translation: CASSPGGTGAYGYTF.